This is a list of T cell receptor beta chains from one sample in a study of blood T cells in healthy people across ages. One entry per CDR3 protein, called by TCRdb with MiXCR from the 5' RACE reads. The sample has about 1,500,000 distinct CDR3 sequences, roughly 28% seen once. Sequenced input: blood. These receptors originate from a woman in her 30s in good health. The CDR3 runs from the conserved cysteine through the conserved F or W. A D gene is named only where the DNA matches it firmly. Rows give clone size only sometimes, using once, few, many, or a class for an expanded clone.

J: TRBJ1-2; V: TRBV5-4; size: -; D: -; CDR3: CASSGPGDPNYGYTF; DNA: TGTGCCAGCAGCGGGCCGGGGGACCCCAACTATGGCTACACCTTC
J: TRBJ1-4; V: TRBV7-9; size: -; D: -; CDR3: CASSLPTGSNVKLFF; DNA: TGTGCCAGCAGCTTACCGACGGGGTCTAATGTAAAACTGTTTTTT
J: TRBJ2-1; V: TRBV20-1; size: few; D: TRBD2; CDR3: CSARGLAGYNNEQFF; DNA: TGTAGTGCTAGAGGATTAGCGGGGTACAACAATGAGCAGTTCTTC
J: TRBJ1-5; V: TRBV2; size: -; D: -; CDR3: CASSARTVPNQPQHF; DNA: TGTGCCAGCAGTGCCAGGACAGTTCCCAATCAGCCCCAGCATTTT
J: TRBJ2-3; V: TRBV5-1; size: few; D: -; CDR3: CVSSLARATYTDTQYF; DNA: TGCGTCAGCAGCTTGGCCCGGGCAACCTACACAGATACGCAGTATTTT
J: TRBJ1-5; V: TRBV7-2; size: many; D: -; CDR3: CASSLGGTNQPQHF; DNA: TGTGCCAGCAGTTTAGGAGGGACGAATCAGCCCCAGCATTTT
J: TRBJ1-2; V: TRBV7-9; size: -; D: TRBD1; CDR3: CASTRTGHGYTF; DNA: TGTGCCAGCACCCGGACAGGGCACGGCTACACCTTC
J: TRBJ2-1; V: TRBV7-2; size: few; D: TRBD2; CDR3: CASSRWGGGYEQFF; DNA: TGTGCCAGCAGCCGATGGGGGGGGGGTTATGAGCAGTTCTTC
J: TRBJ2-1; V: TRBV10-3; size: -; D: TRBD1; CDR3: CAISAAPTGETQFF; DNA: TGTGCCATCAGTGCGGCCCCAACAGGGGAGACCCAGTTCTTC
J: TRBJ2-7; V: TRBV6-2/TRBV6-3; size: -; D: TRBD1; CDR3: CASRTGDRAVSEQYF; DNA: TGTGCCAGCAGGACTGGGGACAGGGCGGTTAGCGAGCAGTACTTC
J: TRBJ2-2; V: TRBV29-1; size: -; D: TRBD2; CDR3: CSVKREVPGGELFF; DNA: TGCAGCGTTAAGCGGGAGGTCCCCGGCGGGGAGCTGTTTTTT
J: TRBJ2-1; V: TRBV12-5; size: many; D: -; CDR3: CASGIVGGGPPEQFF; DNA: TGTGCTAGTGGTATTGTGGGGGGGGGCCCCCCTGAGCAGTTCTTC
J: TRBJ1-2; V: TRBV19; size: -; D: -; CDR3: CASMGRGWSYTF; DNA: TGTGCCAGTATGGGTCGAGGATGGAGCTACACCTTC
J: TRBJ2-1; V: TRBV20-1; size: few; D: -; CDR3: CSASRPNGTTDNEQFF; DNA: TGCAGTGCTAGCCGACCAAATGGGACAACAGACAATGAGCAGTTCTTC
J: TRBJ2-2; V: TRBV4-1; size: -; D: TRBD2; CDR3: CASSRRTSGGVWELFF; DNA: TGCGCCAGCAGCCGGCGGACTAGCGGGGGAGTCTGGGAGCTGTTTTTT
J: TRBJ2-3; V: TRBV29-1; size: few; D: -; CDR3: CSGGEGGTDTQYF; DNA: TGCAGCGGAGGGGAGGGGGGCACAGATACGCAGTATTTT
J: TRBJ2-1; V: TRBV9; size: few; D: -; CDR3: CASSGRDDDNEQFF; DNA: TGTGCCAGCAGCGGCCGGGACGACGACAATGAGCAGTTCTTC
J: TRBJ1-4; V: TRBV7-2; size: many; D: TRBD1; CDR3: CASSHGFGTGNEKLFF; DNA: TGTGCCAGCAGCCACGGTTTCGGGACAGGGAATGAAAAACTGTTTTTT
J: TRBJ1-6; V: TRBV7-9; size: -; D: TRBD1; CDR3: CASSLYQGVNSPLHF; DNA: TGTGCCAGCAGCTTATACCAGGGGGTTAATTCACCCCTCCACTTT
J: TRBJ1-5; V: TRBV6-5; size: -; D: -; CDR3: CASRQDATDQPQHF; DNA: TGTGCCAGCAGACAGGACGCGACAGATCAGCCCCAGCATTTT
J: TRBJ1-6; V: TRBV3-1; size: -; D: -; CDR3: CASSQGDYSPLHF; DNA: TGTGCCAGCAGCCAAGGCGACTATTCACCCCTCCACTTT
J: TRBJ2-1; V: TRBV12-3/TRBV12-4; size: -; D: TRBD2; CDR3: CASGGGGLGYNEQFF; DNA: TGTGCCAGCGGGGGCGGGGGACTAGGATACAATGAGCAGTTCTTC
J: TRBJ2-2; V: TRBV5-4; size: -; D: TRBD2; CDR3: CASRPTGGPDTGELFF; DNA: TGTGCCAGCAGGCCTACGGGAGGGCCAGACACCGGGGAGCTGTTTTTT
J: TRBJ2-2; V: TRBV7-2; size: -; D: TRBD1; CDR3: CASSFRGGPTNTGELFF; DNA: TGTGCCAGCAGCTTCAGAGGGGGCCCAACGAACACCGGGGAGCTGTTTTTT
J: TRBJ2-7; V: TRBV20-1; size: -; D: -; CDR3: CSARAPDGGAYEQYF; DNA: TGCAGTGCTAGAGCCCCGGATGGAGGGGCCTACGAGCAGTACTTC
J: TRBJ2-5; V: TRBV24-1; size: many; D: -; CDR3: CATSDLETQYF; DNA: TGTGCCACCAGTGATTTGGAGACCCAGTACTTC
J: TRBJ2-7; V: TRBV5-1; size: few; D: TRBD1; CDR3: CASSLVVAGGREQYF; DNA: TGCGCCAGCAGCTTGGTGGTGGCAGGGGGCAGGGAGCAGTACTTC
J: TRBJ1-2; V: TRBV6-1; size: -; D: -; CDR3: CASSEARAGQDGYTF; DNA: TGTGCCAGCAGTGAAGCCCGGGCAGGGCAGGATGGCTACACCTTC
J: TRBJ2-1; V: TRBV15; size: -; D: TRBD2; CDR3: CATSRLPGTSGRRAGEQFF; DNA: TGTGCCACCAGCAGATTACCGGGGACTAGCGGGAGAAGGGCTGGCGAGCAGTTCTTC
J: TRBJ2-1; V: TRBV11-2; size: few; D: TRBD2; CDR3: CASTLTSGGRYFYNEQFF; DNA: TGTGCCAGCACCTTGACTAGCGGGGGCCGCTATTTCTACAATGAGCAGTTCTTC
J: TRBJ1-4; V: TRBV20-1; size: -; D: -; CDR3: CSARDGGLELFF; DNA: TGCAGTGCTAGAGATGGCGGTCTGGAACTGTTTTTT
J: TRBJ2-7; V: TRBV20-1; size: -; D: -; CDR3: CSGRVGGNYEQYF; DNA: TGCAGCGGAAGGGTTGGGGGGAACTACGAGCAGTACTTC
J: TRBJ2-3; V: TRBV15; size: -; D: -; CDR3: CATNAGGDTDTQYF; DNA: TGTGCCACAAACGCGGGTGGAGACACAGATACGCAGTATTTT
J: TRBJ1-1; V: TRBV3-1; size: -; D: -; CDR3: CASSQDTRRAEAFF; DNA: TGTGCCAGCAGCCAAGATACCCGCAGGGCGGAAGCTTTCTTT
J: TRBJ2-2; V: TRBV4-1; size: -; D: -; CDR3: CASSPPGTSTGELFF; DNA: TGCGCCAGCAGCCCCCCCGGGACTTCCACCGGGGAGCTGTTTTTT
J: TRBJ2-2; V: TRBV12-3/TRBV12-4; size: -; D: TRBD2; CDR3: CASSDPRTSGNTGELFF; DNA: TGTGCCAGCAGTGACCCCCGGACTAGCGGGAACACCGGGGAGCTGTTTTTT
J: TRBJ2-5; V: TRBV11-2; size: -; D: -; CDR3: CASSLELAFQTQYF; DNA: TGTGCCAGCAGCTTAGAATTGGCGTTTCAGACCCAGTACTTC
J: TRBJ1-2; V: TRBV24-1; size: few; D: -; CDR3: CATSVDGRGYTF; DNA: TGTGCCACCAGTGTTGACGGGAGAGGCTACACCTTC
J: TRBJ2-7; V: TRBV28; size: many; D: TRBD1; CDR3: CASSYPSGQIFSPQYF; DNA: TGTGCCAGCAGTTACCCGTCGGGACAGATTTTTTCCCCTCAGTACTTC
J: TRBJ1-1; V: TRBV29-1; size: many; D: -; CDR3: CSVVRQNTEAFF; DNA: TGCAGCGTTGTACGGCAGAACACTGAAGCTTTCTTT
J: TRBJ2-1; V: TRBV6-2/TRBV6-3; size: few; D: TRBD2; CDR3: CASTRTGTRKYNEQFF; DNA: TGTGCCAGCACTCGAACCGGGACTAGAAAATACAATGAGCAGTTCTTC
J: TRBJ2-3; V: TRBV19; size: -; D: -; CDR3: CASSIDGSTDTQYF; DNA: TGTGCCAGTAGTATAGACGGGAGCACAGATACGCAGTATTTT
J: TRBJ2-3; V: TRBV5-1; size: few; D: TRBD2; CDR3: CASSFPQRGDTDTQYF; DNA: TGCGCCAGCAGCTTCCCGCAGCGGGGGGACACAGATACGCAGTATTTT
J: TRBJ2-1; V: TRBV20-1; size: -; D: TRBD2; CDR3: CSATSSGSLHEQFF; DNA: TGCAGTGCTACCTCTAGCGGGAGTTTACATGAGCAGTTCTTC
J: TRBJ2-1; V: TRBV5-1; size: -; D: TRBD2; CDR3: CATETGTSGANEQFF; DNA: TGCGCCACCGAAACCGGGACTAGCGGGGCAAATGAGCAGTTCTTC
J: TRBJ2-7; V: TRBV6-5; size: -; D: -; CDR3: CASSLTEYSYNEQYF; DNA: TGTGCCAGCAGTTTGACGGAGTACTCCTACAATGAGCAGTACTTC
J: TRBJ2-3; V: TRBV5-1; size: few; D: -; CDR3: CASSQGRITDTQYF; DNA: TGCGCCAGCAGCCAGGGCCGGATCACAGATACGCAGTATTTT
J: TRBJ1-2; V: TRBV4-2; size: few; D: -; CDR3: CASSQEFRDGYTF; DNA: TGTGCCAGCAGCCAAGAGTTCCGGGATGGCTACACCTTC